This entry lists 20 T cell receptor beta chains sequenced from one sample in a study of glioma-infiltrating T cells. TCR alpha and beta CDR3 regions were amplified from RNA using iRepertoire nested multiplex PCR. TCRdb independently ran MiXCR on the multiplex PCR reads; one entry per CDR3 protein. The table shows about 380,000 distinct CDR3 sequences, with 41% occurring only once. Material: glioma tissue, nonneoplastic brain tissue, or PBMCs (not recorded which). Receptors were obtained from a human donor with low-grade glioma or glioblastoma, undergoing nonglioma brain surgery, or in good health (not recorded which).

This sequence joins TRBV10-3 and TRBJ1-2, with D uncertain. The CDR3 sequence is 12 residues long. CDR1 and CDR2 from the germline V gene are ENHRY and SYGVKD. Trimming removed 6 bases at V and 8 bases at J, with 13 bases between. The CDR3 sequence is CAIRVGLEGYTF. DNA for the CDR3: TGTGCCATCAGGGTGGGCTTGGAAGGCTACACCTTC.

Comments on this clonotype: Sequence at one end of the junction differs from germline and may be a read error. The rearrangement uses TRBV11-2 and TRBJ2-3, with 14 positions matching TRBD2. The CDR3 covers 16 residues. The germline V gene encodes CDR1 SGHAT and CDR2 FQNNGV. The CDR3 bases are TGTGACAGCAGCTTCCGACTAGCGGGAGGGGGTGATACGCAGTATTTT. This sequence encodes CDSSFRLAGGGDTQYF.

This clonotype was detected ten times or more. This sequence joins TRBV20-1 and TRBJ1-2, with D possibly being TRBD1 (6 bases). The germline V gene encodes CDR1 DFQATT and CDR2 SNEGSKA (reference sequence). This CDR3 has 13 residues. V lost 2 bases to trimming and J lost 1 base, with 8 bases between them. CDR3 region: CSARHRDNYGYTF. CDR3 coding DNA: TGCAGTGCTAGACACAGGGATAACTATGGCTACACCTTC.

To note about this clonotype: A much larger clone lies a single base off, so this may be a read error. In this CDR3 the conserved last residue, phenylalanine or tryptophan, is missing, so a read error is likely. The CDR3 sequence is CASSYSPGRGTEAFL. The CDR3 nucleotides are TGTGCCAGCAGTTACTCTCCAGGGAGGGGCACTGAAGCTTTCCTT. The V and J genes are TRBV6-2 or TRBV6-3 and TRBJ1-1; a possible D gene is TRBD1 (5 bases). This CDR3 spans 15 amino acids. Germline loops: CDR1 MNHEY, CDR2 SVGEGT. V was trimmed by 0 bases and J by 4 bases, leaving 12 bases between them.

In its sample, this clonotype was seen once. This sequence may be a read error, since a much larger clone differs from it by one base. The rearrangement joins TRBV27 to TRBJ2-7; D is possibly TRBD2 (5 bases). This CDR3 spans 13 amino acids. CDR1 is MNHEY and CDR2 is SMNVEV in the germline V gene (reference sequence). The CDR3 sequence is CASSYGDTYEQCF. CDR3 sequence (DNA): TGTGCCAGCAGTTACGGGGATACCTACGAGCAGTGCTTC.

The chain carries TRBV28 and TRBJ2-5, with TRBD1 matching 9 bases. The V gene's germline CDR1 is MDHEN and CDR2 SYDVKM. With V trimmed by 6 bases and J by 5 bases, 7 bases remained unmatched. This CDR3 has 14 amino acids. The CDR3 nucleotides read TGTGCCAGCAGCCAGGACAGGGGCCCCGAGACCCAGTACTTC. It specifies CASSQDRGPETQYF.

This clonotype has ten or more counts. V usage is TRBV27 and J usage is TRBJ2-3; 7 positions agree with TRBD2. Losses at the gene ends were 5 bases for V and 1 base for J; bases not matched to a gene: 6. Germline CDR1 MNHEY, CDR2 SMNVEV (reference sequence). The CDR3 is 15 residues long. The CDR3 DNA reads as TGTGCCAGCAGTCCTCGGACTAGGCGCACAGATACGCAGTATTTT. Encoded protein: CASSPRTRRTDTQYF.

This clonotype appeared a single time. A much bigger clone sits one base away, suggesting this may be a read error. This chain joins TRBV6-2 or TRBV6-3 and TRBJ2-5; D call uncertain. This CDR3 has 13 residues. Germline CDR1 and CDR2: MNHEY and SVGEGT. The CDR3 loop is CASTKGIEEAQYF. CDR3 coding DNA: TGTGCCAGCACAAAGGGTATTGAAGAGGCCCAGTACTTC.

In regard to this clonotype: A much larger clone differs from this one at a single base, so this may be a read error. The chain has TRBV6-1 and TRBJ1-1; D gene unclear. The CDR3 has 12 amino acids. The germline V gene has CDR1 MNHNS and CDR2 SASEGT. DNA for the CDR3: TGTGCCAGCAGGGAGTTGAACACTAAAGCTTTCTTT. It is translated as CASRELNTKAFF.

Only one count was recorded for this clonotype. This sequence joins TRBV7-8 and TRBJ2-3; TRBD1 matches at 7 bases. V lost 5 bases to trimming and J lost 4 bases; unmatched junction nucleotides: 24. The CDR3 covers 20 residues. Looked up from germline, CDR1 is SGHVS and CDR2 is FQNEAQ. In DNA, the CDR3 is TGTGCCAGCAGCCCCTTGACAGGGCGTTCTACCTTCTGGGGCTCAGATACGCAGTATTTT. This codes for CASSPLTGRSTFWGSDTQYF.

This clonotype was picked up one time. A clone one base away is much larger, so this may be a read error. The chain joins TRBV20-1 to TRBJ2-7; D unresolved. Germline V gives CDR1 DFQATT, CDR2 SNEGSKA (reference sequence). V was clipped by 3 bases and J by 2 bases, with 11 bases between them. The CDR3 has 13 amino acids. CDR3 amino acids: CSASPEVAYEQYF. CDR3 in DNA: TGCAGTGCTAGTCCCGAGGTTGCCTACGAGCAGTACTTC.

This clonotype has ten or more counts. J is TRBJ2-1 and V is TRBV7-9; D is unclear. The CDR3 sequence is 13 residues long. Germline loops: CDR1 SEHNR, CDR2 FQNEAQ (reference sequence). V lost 4 bases and J lost 7, with 11 bases in between. The CDR3 loop reads CASSSGLGNEQFF. The CDR3 nucleotides read TGTGCCAGCAGCTCCGGGTTGGGGAATGAGCAGTTCTTC.

The V call is TRBV20-1, the J call TRBJ1-2; no clear D gene. This CDR3 contains 12 residues. V dropped 7 bases and J dropped 4 bases, with 13 bases sitting between them. CDR1 is DFQATT and CDR2 is SNEGSKA in the germline V gene (reference sequence). The CDR3 region has the DNA TGCAGTGGGGTAAAACCTATCTATGGCTACACCTTC. It translates to CSGVKPIYGYTF.

The chain links TRBV7-2 to TRBJ1-2, with no clear D. CDR1 is SGHTA and CDR2 is FQGNSA in the germline V gene. V lost 5 bases and J 4 bases, leaving 17 bases between the germline ends. There are 15 residues in the CDR3. The CDR3 DNA is TGTGCCAGCAGCAACCGGGAGCCAAGGGTCTATGGCTACACCTTC. It is translated as CASSNREPRVYGYTF.

The chain has TRBV15 and TRBJ2-3, with 8 bases lining up with TRBD2. After removal of 2 bases from V and 2 bases from J, the junction contained 6 bases not matched to a gene. The CDR3 runs 16 residues. Germline V gives CDR1 LNHNV, CDR2 YYDKDF (reference sequence). The CDR3 region is CATSRNSGRSTDTQYF. CDR3 DNA sequence: TGTGCCACCAGCAGAAACAGCGGGAGATCCACAGATACGCAGTATTTT.

This clonotype was counted a single time. A read error is possible here, since a much larger clone lies one base away. The rearrangement joins TRBV27 to TRBJ2-3; no clear D gene. The CDR3 length is 13 residues. CDR1 is MNHEY and CDR2 is SMNVEV in the germline V gene (reference sequence). The CDR3: CAISPRWTDTQYF. In nucleotides, the CDR3 is TGTGCCATCAGTCCTAGGTGGACAGATACGCAGTATTTT.

This clonotype was detected only once. A much larger clone sits a single nucleotide away, making a read error possible. The chain recombines TRBV6-9 with TRBJ2-7, with a possible D match to TRBD2 (6 bases). The CDR3 is 14 residues long. V was shortened by 8 bases and J by 2 bases, with 16 bases between the two germline ends. Germline V gives CDR1 MNHGY, CDR2 SVAAGI. The chain's CDR3 is CASGSRDSTYEQYF. The CDR3, as DNA: TGTGCCAGCGGTTCCCGGGACTCGACCTACGAGCAGTACTTC.

This clonotype was seen many times. The chain couples TRBV20-1 to TRBJ2-1; possible D gene TRBD1, 5 bases. The germline V gene has CDR1 DFQATT and CDR2 SNEGSKA (reference sequence). The ends were cut back, 4 bases at V and 2 bases at J, with 15 bases in the middle. The CDR3 loop spans 15 amino acids. CDR3: CSANVGRTPYNEQFF. CDR3 in DNA: TGCAGTGCTAATGTTGGCAGGACACCCTACAATGAGCAGTTCTTC.

Concerning this clonotype itself: A much larger clonotype is one base distant, so this may be a read error. The CDR3 DNA reads TGTGCCAGCAGTTACTCCGGGACAGCCGCTAACTATGGCTACACCTTC. This codes for CASSYSGTAANYGYTF. The chain couples TRBV6-2 or TRBV6-3 to TRBJ1-2, with TRBD1 matching 7 bases. The CDR3 runs to 16 residues. The V and J ends lost 0 bases and 0 bases, in that order; junction bases with no gene match: 4. Germline V gene sequence: CDR1 MNHEY, CDR2 SVGEGT.

This clonotype was counted ten times or more. The chain employs TRBV7-2 and TRBJ2-7; TRBD1 might be the D (5 bases). From germline, CDR1 is SGHTA and CDR2 FQGNSA. The CDR3 sequence is 14 residues long. V shed 5 bases and J shed 0 bases, with 11 bases lying between them. CDR3 protein: CASSPQGSSYEQYF. The CDR3, as DNA: TGTGCCAGCAGCCCTCAGGGCAGCTCCTACGAGCAGTACTTC.